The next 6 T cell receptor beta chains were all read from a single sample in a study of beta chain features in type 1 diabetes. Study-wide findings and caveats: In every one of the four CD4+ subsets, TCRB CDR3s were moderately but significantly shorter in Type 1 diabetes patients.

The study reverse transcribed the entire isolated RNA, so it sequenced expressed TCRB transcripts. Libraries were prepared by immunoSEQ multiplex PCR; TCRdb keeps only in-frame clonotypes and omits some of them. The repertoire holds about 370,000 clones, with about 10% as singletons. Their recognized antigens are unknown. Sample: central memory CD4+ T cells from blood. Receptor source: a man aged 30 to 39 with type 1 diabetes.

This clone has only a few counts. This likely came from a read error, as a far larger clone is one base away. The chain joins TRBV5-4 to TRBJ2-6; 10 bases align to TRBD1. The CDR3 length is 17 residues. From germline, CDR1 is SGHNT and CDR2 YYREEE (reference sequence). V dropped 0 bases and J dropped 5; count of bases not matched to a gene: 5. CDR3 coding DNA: TGTGCCAGCAGCTTGGCCGGGACAGGGGCCTGGGCCAACGTCCTGACTTTC. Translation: CASSLAGTGAWANVLTF.

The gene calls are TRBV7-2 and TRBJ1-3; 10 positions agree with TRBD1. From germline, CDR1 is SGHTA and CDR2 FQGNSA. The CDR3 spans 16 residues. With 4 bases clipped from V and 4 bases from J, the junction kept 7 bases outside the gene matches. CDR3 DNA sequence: TGTGCCAGCAGCTCGACAGGGGGCGCCCCCGGAAACACCATATATTTT. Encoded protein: CASSSTGGAPGNTIYF.

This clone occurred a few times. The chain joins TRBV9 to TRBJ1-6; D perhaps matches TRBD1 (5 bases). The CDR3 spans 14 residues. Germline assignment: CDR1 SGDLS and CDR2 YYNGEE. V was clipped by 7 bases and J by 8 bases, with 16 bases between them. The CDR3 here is CASAAGTRDSPLHF. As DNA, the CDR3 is TGTGCCAGCGCGGCGGGGACTAGGGATTCACCCCTCCACTTT.

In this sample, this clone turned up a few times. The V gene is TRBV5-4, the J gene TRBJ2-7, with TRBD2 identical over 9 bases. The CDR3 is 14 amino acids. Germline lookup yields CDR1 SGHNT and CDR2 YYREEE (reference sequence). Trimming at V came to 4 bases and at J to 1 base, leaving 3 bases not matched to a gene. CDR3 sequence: CASSQAGGSYEQYF. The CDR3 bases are TGTGCCAGCAGCCAGGCGGGAGGGTCCTACGAGCAGTACTTC.

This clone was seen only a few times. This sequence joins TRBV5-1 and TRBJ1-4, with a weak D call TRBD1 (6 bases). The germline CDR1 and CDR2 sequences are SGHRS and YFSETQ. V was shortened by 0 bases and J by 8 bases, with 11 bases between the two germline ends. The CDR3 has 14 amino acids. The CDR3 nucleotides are TGCGCCAGCAGCTTGGACAGGGATAACGAAAAACTGTTTTTT. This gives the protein CASSLDRDNEKLFF. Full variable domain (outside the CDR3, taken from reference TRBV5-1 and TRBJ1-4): KAGVTQTPRYLIKTRGQQVTLSCSPISGHRSVSWYQQTPGQGLQFLFEYFSETQRNKGNFPGRFSGRQFSNSRSEMNVSTLELGDSALYLCASSLDRDNEKLFFGSGTQLSVL.

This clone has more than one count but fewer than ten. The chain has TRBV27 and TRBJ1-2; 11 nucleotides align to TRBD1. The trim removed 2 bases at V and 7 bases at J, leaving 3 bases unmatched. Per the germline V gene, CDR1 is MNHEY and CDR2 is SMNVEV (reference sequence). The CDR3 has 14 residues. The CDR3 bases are TGTGCCAGCAGTTTACGGACAGGGGGCTTTGGCTACACCTTC. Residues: CASSLRTGGFGYTF.